Listed here are 20 T cell receptor beta chains from one sample, sequenced in a study of CXCR3-negative and CXCR3-positive naive CD8 T cells. Regarding the study as a whole: Hydrophobicity of TRB CDR3s was greater in CXCR3-positive naive cells than in CXCR3-negative naive cells.

Each TRB cDNA library was prepared by 5' RACE (with UMI labels). Following a re-call of the 5' RACE reads, TCRdb has one entry per CDR3 protein and lacks DNA. Its listing shows about 120,000 distinct CDR3 sequences. Antigens for these TCRs are unknown. The sequenced sample consisted of naive CXCR3+ CD8+ T cells from blood. The subset denotes: CD45RO-CCR7+CD27+CD95- naive CD8+ T cells expressing CXCR3 (TNR3+). The receptors stem from a human donor in good health. Some clones in this sample may be carry-over from other donors' samples.

The genes are TRBV4-1 and TRBJ1-2; with no DNA, the TCRdb D assignment of TRBD1 cannot be verified. The CDR3 runs 15 residues. The germline CDR1 and CDR2 sequences are MGHRA and YSYEKL. Here the CDR3 reads CASSPRDRWADSYTF.

CDR3 protein: CASSYGTSRADTQYF. The chain has TRBV6-2 or TRBV6-3 and TRBJ2-3; TCRdb reports TRBD2, a call that lacks DNA to check it against. CDR1 and CDR2 from the germline V gene are MNHEY and SVGEGT. CDR3 length: 15 residues.

The genes are TRBV29-1 and TRBJ2-7; the TCRdb call, TRBD1, lacks DNA for checking. Germline V gives CDR1 SQVTM, CDR2 ANQGSEA. The CDR3 contains 13 residues. The CDR3: CSVGARGSYEQYF.

The gene calls are TRBV7-6 and TRBJ2-2; TCRdb selects TRBD2, and the lack of DNA leaves this call unchecked. Germline V gene data show CDR1 as SGHVS and CDR2 as FNYEAQ. This CDR3 has 17 amino acids. This chain's CDR3 is CASSHPGSGSYTGELFF.

The gene calls are TRBV7-9 and TRBJ2-1; no DNA is available, so the TRBD1 call from TCRdb remains unchecked. Germline CDR1 reads SEHNR; CDR2 reads FQNEAQ (reference sequence). The CDR3 loop spans 13 amino acids. CDR3: CASSSDIDNEQFF.

The rearrangement joins TRBV5-1 to TRBJ2-7. This CDR3 has 13 amino acids. Germline V gene data show CDR1 as SGHRS and CDR2 as YFSETQ. CDR3 amino acids: CASSLTNSYEQYF.

The chain employs TRBV6-2 or TRBV6-3 and TRBJ2-3. Germline CDR1 is MNHEY and CDR2 is SVGEGT. The CDR3 loop spans 17 amino acids. The CDR3 region is CTSSYPSTSFTTDTQYF.

The chain has TRBV7-9 and TRBJ1-1. In germline, CDR1 is SEHNR, CDR2 FQNEAQ (reference sequence). The CDR3 loop spans 14 amino acids. The CDR3 sequence: CASSSTSRGTEAFF.

The CDR3 region is CASSLYAQGAGETQYF. The J gene is TRBJ2-5, the V gene TRBV27; the D call from TCRdb, TRBD1, cannot be confirmed without DNA. The V gene's germline CDR1 is MNHEY and CDR2 SMNVEV (reference sequence). The CDR3 runs 16 residues.

The chain carries TRBV28 and TRBJ2-5. The CDR3 extends over 12 amino acids. Germline V gene sequence: CDR1 MDHEN, CDR2 SYDVKM. CDR3 in amino acids: CASSFGGATQYF.

This chain joins TRBV4-1 and TRBJ2-3; TCRdb reports TRBD2, a call that lacks DNA to check it against. Germline CDR1 and CDR2: MGHRA and YSYEKL. This CDR3 spans 15 amino acids. The chain's CDR3 is CASSSELAGTDTQYF.

The CDR3 is CASSQEGGFHEQFF. The chain combines TRBV4-3 with TRBJ2-1; the D gene TCRdb calls, TRBD2, cannot be checked with no DNA. Germline assignment: CDR1 LGHNA and CDR2 YSLEER. This CDR3 spans 14 amino acids.

The genes are TRBV6-1 and TRBJ2-7; with no DNA, the TCRdb D assignment of TRBD1 cannot be verified. The germline gives CDR1 MNHNS, CDR2 SASEGT. CDR3 size: 15 residues. CDR3 loop: CASSDRWTDSYEQYF.

The V call is TRBV28, the J call TRBJ2-7. The CDR3 spans 14 residues. Germline values: CDR1 MDHEN, CDR2 SYDVKM. The CDR3 reads CARNSGRRYYEQYF.

The chain links TRBV20-1 to TRBJ2-1. Germline lookup yields CDR1 DFQATT and CDR2 SNEGSKA (reference sequence). The CDR3 runs 13 residues. The CDR3 reads CSASSGNYNEQFF.

The rearrangement uses TRBV29-1 and TRBJ2-1; TCRdb selects TRBD1, and the lack of DNA leaves this call unchecked. Per germline, CDR1 SQVTM and CDR2 ANQGSEA. The CDR3 loop spans 15 amino acids. CDR3 sequence reads: CSVEDSGRAYNEQFF.

The chain joins TRBV20-1 to TRBJ2-1. Germline assignment: CDR1 DFQATT and CDR2 SNEGSKA (reference sequence). The CDR3 totals 14 residues. CDR3 region: CSARDRDSYNEQFF.

V gene TRBV2 combines with J gene TRBJ1-5. Germline CDR1 SNHLY, CDR2 FYNNEI. This CDR3 region has 15 residues. CDR3: CASSELRVGNQPQHF.

The rearrangement uses TRBV6-4 and TRBJ2-1. The CDR3 totals 11 residues. Germline CDR1 MRHNA, CDR2 SNTAGT. This CDR3 is CASSNYNEQFF.

The CDR3 protein is CAISELSSGPFTDTQYF. The rearrangement links TRBV10-3 to TRBJ2-3; with no DNA, the TCRdb D assignment of TRBD2 cannot be verified. Germline V gene data show CDR1 as ENHRY and CDR2 as SYGVKD. The CDR3 sequence is 17 residues long.